The text below deals with one TCR beta chain. Libraries were prepared by immunoSEQ multiplex PCR; TCRdb keeps only in-frame clonotypes and omits some of them. Of 95,000 to 150,000 clones listed, 75% to 90% are singletons. This specimen comes from a study of radiotherapy plus CTLA-4 blockade in lung cancer. Per germline, CDR1 SGHVS and CDR2 FQNEAQ. The CDR3 is 14 residues long. The chain links TRBV7-8 to TRBJ2-5, with a weak D call TRBD1 (6 bases). The end of the DNA aligns better with TRBJ2-7, so the J call may be wrong. The sequence was obtained from a human donor with non-small cell lung cancer that progressed on radiotherapy plus ipilimumab. The source was peripheral blood, collected from a patient treated with radiotherapy plus ipilimumab. The chain's CDR3 is CASSLGGRGNEQYF. The CDR3 DNA reads TGTGCCAGCAGCTTAGGCGGCAGGGGCAACGAGCAGTACTTC.